Listed below are T cell receptor beta chains from one sample, sequenced in a study of blood T cell repertoires in COVID-19. The data were produced by immunoSEQ multiplex PCR, yet TCRdb's version contains in-frame clones alone and is incomplete. The table records some 370,000 clones, roughly 90% of them present only once. The sequenced sample was peripheral blood. The receptors were sampled from a man aged 35-49 years with acute or convalescent COVID-19. CDR3s include the opening cysteine and the closing phenylalanine or tryptophan. D genes are given only for firm matches. A clone size is listed for some rows: how often the clone was seen (once, few, many), or a class if it is expanded.

V gene,clone size,D gene,J gene,CDR3 DNA,CDR3 protein
TRBV6-2/TRBV6-3,.,.,TRBJ1-1,TGTGCCAGCAGTTACTCGCGTGGTAGGGGGAACACTGAAGCTTTCTTT,CASSYSRGRGNTEAFF
TRBV29-1,few,.,TRBJ1-4,TGCAGCGTCGAAATCCCGACAATGGCAACTAATGAAAAACTGTTTTTT,CSVEIPTMATNEKLFF
TRBV4-3,.,.,TRBJ2-2,TGCGCCAGCAGCCAAGATCGCAGGGTTCGGACCGGGGAGCTGTTTTTT,CASSQDRRVRTGELFF
TRBV28,.,.,TRBJ2-3,TGTGCCAGCAGTTTATACAGGGTTACTAGCACAGATACGCAGTATTTT,CASSLYRVTSTDTQYF
TRBV6-6,.,.,TRBJ2-4,TGTGCCAGCAGTTCAAACAGAGATGACATTCAGTACTTC,CASSSNRDDIQYF
TRBV28,once,.,TRBJ1-5,TGTGCCAGCAGTTTGGAGCCACCCGGAGGTCAGCCCCAGCATTTT,CASSLEPPGGQPQHF
TRBV4-3,.,TRBD1,TRBJ1-2,TGCGCCAGCAGCCAAGATCTATTTCGGGACAGGGCTCCCTATGGCTACACCTTC,CASSQDLFRDRAPYGYTF
TRBV27,.,.,TRBJ2-1,TGTGCCAGCAGTAGAGAGGGTACGTGGGAGGAGGATGAGCAGTTCTTC,CASSREGTWEEDEQFF
TRBV13,.,.,TRBJ2-4,TGTGCCAGCAGTTCAGCAGGAGGGGCCAAAAACATTCAGTACTTC,CASSSAGGAKNIQYF
TRBV4-2,.,.,TRBJ1-2,TGTGCCAGCAGCCAAGAGGGACTCTCAGCCACGGGGGACTATGGCTACACCTTC,CASSQEGLSATGDYGYTF
TRBV4-1,.,TRBD1,TRBJ2-2,TGCGCCAGCAGCCAAGCGGACAGGGCCGGGGAGCTGTTTTTT,CASSQADRAGELFF
TRBV7-8,.,TRBD2,TRBJ2-1,TGTGCCAGCAGCTTAGCGAGGGCGGGGGGATTGAGTGAGCAGTTCTTC,CASSLARAGGLSEQFF
TRBV7-9,.,.,TRBJ2-5,TGTGCCAGCAGCCCCCTGGGTTCACTAGGGCGGGAGACCCAGTACTTC,CASSPLGSLGRETQYF
TRBV28,.,TRBD1,TRBJ2-2,TGTGCCAGCAGTTCGTATGGGACAGCGAACACCGGGGAGCTGTTTTTT,CASSSYGTANTGELFF
TRBV3-1/TRBV3-2,.,TRBD1,TRBJ2-7,TGTGCCAGCAGTCGACAGGGGGCCTACGAGCAGTACTTC,CASSRQGAYEQYF
TRBV3-1/TRBV3-2,.,TRBD1,TRBJ2-1,TGTGCCAGCAGCACGTTGGACAGGGGGGTCGTAGGTGAGCAGTTCTTC,CASSTLDRGVVGEQFF
TRBV6-5,.,TRBD1,TRBJ1-5,TGTGCCAGCAGACGGGACAGGGGGAATCAGCCCCAGCATTTT,CASRRDRGNQPQHF
TRBV27,.,.,TRBJ1-4,TGTGCCAGCAGTTCACTCCACACTAACCCTAATGAAAAACTGTTTTTT,CASSSLHTNPNEKLFF
TRBV6-2/TRBV6-3,.,TRBD2,TRBJ2-7,TGTGCCAGCAGTTCAGCGGGGGGGCGGTCCTACGAGCAGTACTTC,CASSSAGGRSYEQYF
TRBV5-1,.,TRBD1,TRBJ1-3,TGCGCCAGCAGCTTGTCCGGGACAGGGGGTGTTGGAAACACCATATATTTT,CASSLSGTGGVGNTIYF
TRBV2,.,.,TRBJ1-2,TGTGCCAGCGCCCGGGACACCACCTATGGCTACACCTTC,CASARDTTYGYTF
TRBV27,.,.,TRBJ2-2,TGTGCCAGTCTCAAGGGGGGGGTCCCCGGGGAGCTGTTTTTT,CASLKGGVPGELFF
TRBV4-1,.,TRBD1,TRBJ1-2,TGCGCCAGCAGCCAACCTAGACAGGGATTTGACTATGGCTACACCTTC,CASSQPRQGFDYGYTF
TRBV30,.,.,TRBJ1-1,TGTGCCTGGAGTGTAGGGGGTGGCACTGAAGCTTTCTTT,CAWSVGGGTEAFF
TRBV28,.,TRBD2,TRBJ2-1,TGTGCCAGCAAATCTAGCGGGGGCTCCTTTGGGGAGCAGTTCTTC,CASKSSGGSFGEQFF
TRBV4-1,.,.,TRBJ2-3,TGCGCCAGCAGCGTACGACAGGGACTAGTAACAGATACGCAGTATTTT,CASSVRQGLVTDTQYF
TRBV6-5,.,TRBD1,TRBJ1-5,TGTGCCAGCACTGGGACAGGGGGCAATCAGCCCCAGCATTTT,CASTGTGGNQPQHF
TRBV18,.,TRBD1,TRBJ1-6,TGTGCCAGCTTCAACCAGGCGGACAGGGCTTCACCCCTCCACTTT,CASFNQADRASPLHF
TRBV6-1,.,TRBD1,TRBJ2-2,TGTGCCAGCAGTGAATTTTGGGACAGGCATACAACGGGCGCCGGGGAGCTGTTTTTT,CASSEFWDRHTTGAGELFF
TRBV18,once,TRBD1,TRBJ1-1,TGTGCCAGCGCCAGATCGACAGGGGCCACTGAAGCTTTCTTT,CASARSTGATEAFF
TRBV6-5,.,.,TRBJ1-4,TGTGCCAGCAGACCGAATCGGCAGGGAGGAGAAAAACTGTTTTTT,CASRPNRQGGEKLFF
TRBV6-5,.,.,TRBJ1-1,TGTGCCAGCAGTTACTCTAGGGGCCGTGGCACTGAAGCTTTCTTT,CASSYSRGRGTEAFF
TRBV24-1,few,TRBD2,TRBJ2-1,TGTGCCACCAGTGATAGCGGGAGTGGTGTACTAGATGAGCAGTTCTTC,CATSDSGSGVLDEQFF
TRBV28,.,TRBD2,TRBJ2-1,TGTGCCAGCAGCTGGGAGGGCGCCTACAATGAGCAGTTCTTC,CASSWEGAYNEQFF
TRBV5-1,.,TRBD1,TRBJ1-2,TGCGCCAGCAGCTACGGACAGGAGTATGGCTACACCTTC,CASSYGQEYGYTF
TRBV3-1/TRBV3-2,.,.,TRBJ2-1,TGTGCCAGCAGCCAAATAAGCGCTAACAATGAGCAGTTCTTC,CASSQISANNEQFF
TRBV30,.,.,TRBJ2-7,TGTGCCTGGAGGTCCAGGGGTTCCTACGAGCAGTACTTC,CAWRSRGSYEQYF
TRBV28,.,.,TRBJ1-5,TGTGCCAGCAGTGCTTTAAGAGGGGGGGTCCCCAATCAGCCCCAGCATTTT,CASSALRGGVPNQPQHF
TRBV27,.,TRBD2,TRBJ2-1,TGTGCCAGCAGCTACGGGGGGTTCAATGAGCAGTTCTTC,CASSYGGFNEQFF
TRBV5-1,.,.,TRBJ2-7,TGCGCCAGCAGCTGGGGGGACAGCCGAGAGCACGAGCAGTACTTC,CASSWGDSREHEQYF
TRBV18,few,TRBD1,TRBJ1-5,TGTGCCAGCTCACTCGCGGGGACAGGGGGCCATCAGCCCCAGCATTTT,CASSLAGTGGHQPQHF
TRBV14,.,.,TRBJ2-1,TGTGCCAGCAGCCGTACGGGTAATGAGCAGTTCTTC,CASSRTGNEQFF
TRBV21-1,many,.,TRBJ2-7,TGTGCCAGCAGCAAATCGGCCTTAGCGGGAGATACCTACGAGCAGTACTTC,CASSKSALAGDTYEQYF
TRBV28,few,TRBD2,TRBJ2-7,TGTGCCAGCAGTCCAATCGGGGACTACCTTTCCTACGAGCAGTACTTC,CASSPIGDYLSYEQYF
TRBV29-1,.,.,TRBJ1-2,TGCAGCGTTGAAGATCTTCCCGACTACTATGGCTACACCTTC,CSVEDLPDYYGYTF